The 10 T cell receptor beta chains listed next were all sequenced from one sample in a study of shared clonotypes between healthy human individuals. The repertoire was sequenced with immunoSEQ multiplex PCR; TCRdb's copy has only in-frame clones and lacks some. Here the sample spans roughly 490,000 clones, 76% being singletons. The sample comprised PBMCs. These receptors were collected from a woman aged 40-49 years in good health. Some clones in this sample may be carry-over from other donors' samples.

V gene TRBV5-1 combines with J gene TRBJ2-2; 11 bases match TRBD2. The junction had 9 bases not matched to a gene; V was cut back by 2 bases and J by 3 bases. This CDR3 comprises 18 residues. CDR1 is SGHRS, CDR2 YFSETQ, per germline. The DNA of the CDR3 is TGCGCCAGCAGCTTTCTTCGAACTAGCGGGAGCGACACCGGGGAGCTGTTTTTT. Protein: CASSFLRTSGSDTGELFF.

CDR3 protein: CASSWKTSHSYNEQFF. In DNA, the CDR3 is TGTGCCAGCAGCTGGAAGACTAGTCACTCCTACAATGAGCAGTTCTTC. V usage is TRBV5-6 and J usage is TRBJ2-1, with a tentative D call TRBD2 (6 bases). CDR1 is SGHDT and CDR2 is YYEEEE in the germline V gene. CDR3 length equals 16 residues. V was shortened by 3 bases and J by 0 bases, with 13 bases between the two germline ends.

As to this clone: It differs at one base from a far larger clone, so likely a read error. Other nucleotide sequences from this sample produce the same CDR3. The CDR3: CASSLGFDRGPNYGYTF. The CDR3 bases are TGTGCCAGCAGCTTGGGATTCGACAGGGGGCCCAACTATGGCTACACCTTC. V and J are TRBV5-6 and TRBJ1-2, with 10 bases fitting TRBD1. CDR1 is SGHDT, CDR2 YYEEEE, per germline. The CDR3 consists of 17 residues. J lost 2 bases, V lost 0 bases, and 7 bases had no gene match.

This clone was observed a few times. The chain uses TRBV30 and TRBJ2-7; D remains unclear. Trimming removed 0 bases at V and 0 bases at J, with 15 bases between. Germline CDR1 reads GTSNPN; CDR2 reads SVGIG (reference sequence). This CDR3 comprises 16 residues. The CDR3 DNA sequence: TGTGCCTGGAGTGTATTGGAGATCCCGACCTCCTACGAGCAGTACTTC. It is translated as CAWSVLEIPTSYEQYF.

As for this clone: A single base is all that separates this from a far larger clone, so a read error is likely. Distinct nucleotide sequences in the sample also encode this CDR3. The chain uses TRBV15 and TRBJ1-4; D gene unclear. The CDR3 contains 16 residues. Germline V gene lookup returns CDR1 LNHNV and CDR2 YYDKDF (reference sequence). CDR3 DNA: TGTGCCACCAGCCGAGATGTGGCCGCAACTAATGAAAAACTGTTTTTT. It specifies CATSRDVAATNEKLFF. The variable domain in full, completed from reference TRBV15 and TRBJ1-4, reads DAMVIQNPRYQVTQFGKPVTLSCSQTLNHNVMYWYQQKSSQAPKLLFHYYDKDFNNEADTPDNFQSRRPNTSFCFLDIRSPGLGDTAMYLCATSRDVAATNEKLFFGSGTQLSVL.

This chain uses TRBV6-5 with TRBJ1-3, with D hard to call. The length of the CDR3 is 14 residues. V dropped 6 bases and J dropped 0 bases, with 9 bases sitting between them. Germline CDR1 is MNHEY and CDR2 is SVGAGI. The DNA for the CDR3 is TGTGCCAGCAGACCTGACAACTCTGGAAACACCATATATTTT. Its translation is CASRPDNSGNTIYF.

This clone has a single count. J is TRBJ2-7 and V is TRBV7-2, with 15 bases that match TRBD2. There are 16 residues in the CDR3. Looked up from germline, CDR1 is SGHTA and CDR2 is FQGNSA. The trim removed 1 base at V and 6 bases at J, leaving 4 bases unmatched. This chain's CDR3 is CASSLGGLAGGREQYF. CDR3 nucleotide sequence: TGTGCCAGCAGCTTAGGTGGACTAGCGGGAGGGCGCGAGCAGTACTTC. The full variable domain, completed using reference TRBV7-2 and TRBJ2-7, is GAGVSQSPSNKVTEKGKDVELRCDPISGHTALYWYRQSLGQGLEFLIYFQGNSAPDKSGLPSDRFSAERTGGSVSTLTIQRTQQEDSAVYLCASSLGGLAGGREQYFGPGTRLTVT.

This sequence joins TRBV30 and TRBJ2-1; no reliable D call. This CDR3 contains 13 residues. Trimming cost V 0 bases and J 5 bases, with 8 bases left between them. Germline assignment: CDR1 GTSNPN and CDR2 SVGIG (reference sequence). In DNA form, the CDR3 reads TGTGCCTGGAGTGTTAATAAGAACAATGAGCAGTTCTTC. It yields the protein CAWSVNKNNEQFF.

A remark on this clone: This specimen includes other DNA sequences encoding the same CDR3. The genes are TRBV5-1 and TRBJ1-1; possibly TRBD1 for D (6 bases). CDR3 size: 14 residues. Germline V gene lookup returns CDR1 SGHRS and CDR2 YFSETQ. Trimming took 0 bases from V and 5 from J, leaving 11 bases between them. Here the CDR3 reads CASSLAGRGTEAFF. For the CDR3, the DNA is TGCGCCAGCAGCTTGGCAGGGAGGGGGACTGAAGCTTTCTTT. The entire variable domain, with the rest obtained from reference TRBV5-1 and TRBJ1-1, is as follows: KAGVTQTPRYLIKTRGQQVTLSCSPISGHRSVSWYQQTPGQGLQFLFEYFSETQRNKGNFPGRFSGRQFSNSRSEMNVSTLELGDSALYLCASSLAGRGTEAFFGQGTRLTVV.

V is TRBV21-1 and J is TRBJ2-7. TRBV21-1 is noted as a pseudogene. The CDR3 contains 9 residues. The CDR3 loop is CASSGEQYF. DNA of the CDR3: TGTGCCAGCAGCGGAGAGCAGTACTTC.